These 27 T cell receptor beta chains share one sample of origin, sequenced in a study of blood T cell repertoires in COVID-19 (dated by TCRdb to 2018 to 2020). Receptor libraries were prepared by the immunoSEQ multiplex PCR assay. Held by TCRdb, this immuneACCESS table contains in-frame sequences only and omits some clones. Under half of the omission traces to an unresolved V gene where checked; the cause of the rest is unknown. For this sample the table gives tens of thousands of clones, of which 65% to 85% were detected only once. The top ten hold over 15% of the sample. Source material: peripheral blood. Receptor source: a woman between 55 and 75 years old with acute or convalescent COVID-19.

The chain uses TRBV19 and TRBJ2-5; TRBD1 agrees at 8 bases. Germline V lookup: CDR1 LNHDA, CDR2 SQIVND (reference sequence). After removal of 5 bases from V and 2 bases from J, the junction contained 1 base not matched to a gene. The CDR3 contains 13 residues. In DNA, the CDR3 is TGTGCCAGTAGTGGGACAGGTCAAGAGACCCAGTACTTC. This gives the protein CASSGTGQETQYF.

CDR3 DNA: TGTGCCAGCAGCTTAGATGGACAGTTCGGGGCCTTTCGGGGTGGCACCATATATTTT. It yields the protein CASSLDGQFGAFRGGTIYF. The chain combines TRBV11-2 with TRBJ1-3, with TRBD1 as a possible D gene (6 bases). This CDR3 contains 19 residues. CDR1 SGHAT and CDR2 FQNNGV come from the germline V gene. V shed 0 bases and J shed 9 bases, with 27 bases lying between them.

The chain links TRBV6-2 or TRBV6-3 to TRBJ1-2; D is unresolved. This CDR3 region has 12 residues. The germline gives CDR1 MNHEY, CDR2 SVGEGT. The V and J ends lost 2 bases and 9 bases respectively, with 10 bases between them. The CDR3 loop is CASSYRESSYTF. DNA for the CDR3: TGTGCCAGCAGTTACCGAGAATCGAGCTACACCTTC.

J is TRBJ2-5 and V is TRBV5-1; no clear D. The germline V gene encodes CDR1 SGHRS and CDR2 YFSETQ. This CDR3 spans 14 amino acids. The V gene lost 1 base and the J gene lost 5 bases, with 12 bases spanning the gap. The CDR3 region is CASSLRRPGETQYF. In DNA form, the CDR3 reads TGCGCCAGCAGCTTGCGGCGGCCCGGGGAGACCCAGTACTTC.

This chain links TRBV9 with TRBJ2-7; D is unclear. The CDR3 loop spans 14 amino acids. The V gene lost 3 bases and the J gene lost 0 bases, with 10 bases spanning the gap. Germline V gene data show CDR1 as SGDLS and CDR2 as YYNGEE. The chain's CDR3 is CASSALPSSYEQYF. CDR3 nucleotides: TGTGCCAGCAGCGCACTCCCAAGCTCCTACGAGCAGTACTTC.

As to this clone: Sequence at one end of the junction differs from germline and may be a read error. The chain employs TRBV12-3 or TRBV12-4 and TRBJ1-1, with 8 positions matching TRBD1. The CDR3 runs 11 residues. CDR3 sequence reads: CASSYRQGPAF. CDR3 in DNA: TGTGCCAGCAGCTACCGACAGGGGCCCGCTTTT.

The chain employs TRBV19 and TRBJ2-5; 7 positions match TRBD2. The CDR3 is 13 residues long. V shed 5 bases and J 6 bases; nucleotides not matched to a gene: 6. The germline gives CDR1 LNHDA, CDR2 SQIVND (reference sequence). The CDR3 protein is CASSYTSEQTQYF. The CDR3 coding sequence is TGTGCCAGTAGTTACACTAGCGAGCAGACCCAGTACTTC. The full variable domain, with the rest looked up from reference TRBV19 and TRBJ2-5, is DGGITQSPKYLFRKEGQNVTLSCEQNLNHDAMYWYRQDPGQGLRLIYYSQIVNDFQKGDIAEGYSVSREKKESFPLTVTSAQKNPTAFYLCASSYTSEQTQYFGPGTRLLVL.

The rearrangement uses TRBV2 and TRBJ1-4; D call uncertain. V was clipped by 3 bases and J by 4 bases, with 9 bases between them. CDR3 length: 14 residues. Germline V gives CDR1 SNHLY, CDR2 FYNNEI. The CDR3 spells CASSDVRFNEKLFF. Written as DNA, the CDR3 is TGTGCCAGCAGTGACGTCAGGTTTAATGAAAAACTGTTTTTT.

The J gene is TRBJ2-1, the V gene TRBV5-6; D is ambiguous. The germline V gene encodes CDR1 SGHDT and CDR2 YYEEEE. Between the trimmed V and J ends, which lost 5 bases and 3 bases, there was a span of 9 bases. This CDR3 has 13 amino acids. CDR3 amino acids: CASSHTFYNEQFF. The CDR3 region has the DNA TGTGCCAGCAGTCACACGTTCTACAATGAGCAGTTCTTC.

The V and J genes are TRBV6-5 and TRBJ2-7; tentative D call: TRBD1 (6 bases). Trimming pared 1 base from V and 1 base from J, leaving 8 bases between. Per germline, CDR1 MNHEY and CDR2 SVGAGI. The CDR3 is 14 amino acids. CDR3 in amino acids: CASSYFGTSYEQYF. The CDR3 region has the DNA TGTGCCAGCAGTTACTTCGGGACATCCTACGAGCAGTACTTC.

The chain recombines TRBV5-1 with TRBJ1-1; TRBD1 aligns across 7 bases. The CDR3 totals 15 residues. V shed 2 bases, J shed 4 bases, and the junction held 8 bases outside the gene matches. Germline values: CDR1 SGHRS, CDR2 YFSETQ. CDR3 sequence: CASSLEGAGSTEAFF. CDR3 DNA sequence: TGCGCCAGCAGCTTAGAGGGGGCGGGAAGCACTGAAGCTTTCTTT. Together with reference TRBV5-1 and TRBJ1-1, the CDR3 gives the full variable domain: KAGVTQTPRYLIKTRGQQVTLSCSPISGHRSVSWYQQTPGQGLQFLFEYFSETQRNKGNFPGRFSGRQFSNSRSEMNVSTLELGDSALYLCASSLEGAGSTEAFFGQGTRLTVV.

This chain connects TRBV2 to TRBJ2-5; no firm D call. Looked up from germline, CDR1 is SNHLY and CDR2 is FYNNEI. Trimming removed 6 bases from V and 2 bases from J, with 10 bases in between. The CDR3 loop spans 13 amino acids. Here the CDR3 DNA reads TGTGCCAGCAGCGACGACTTACAAGAGACCCAGTACTTC. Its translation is CASSDDLQETQYF.

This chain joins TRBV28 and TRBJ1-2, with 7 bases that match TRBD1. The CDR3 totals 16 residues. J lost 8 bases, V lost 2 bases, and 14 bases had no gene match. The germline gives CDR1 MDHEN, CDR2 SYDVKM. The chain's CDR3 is CASSLRGQAELGGYTF. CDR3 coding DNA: TGTGCCAGCAGTTTAAGAGGACAGGCGGAACTGGGAGGCTACACCTTC.

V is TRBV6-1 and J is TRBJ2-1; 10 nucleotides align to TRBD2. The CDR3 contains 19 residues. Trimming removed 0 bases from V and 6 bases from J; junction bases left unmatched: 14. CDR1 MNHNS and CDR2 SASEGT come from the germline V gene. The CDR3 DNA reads TGTGCCAGCAGTGAAGCCCTGGTAGGAGGACTAGCGGCGCGCAATGAGCAGTTCTTC. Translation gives CASSEALVGGLAARNEQFF.

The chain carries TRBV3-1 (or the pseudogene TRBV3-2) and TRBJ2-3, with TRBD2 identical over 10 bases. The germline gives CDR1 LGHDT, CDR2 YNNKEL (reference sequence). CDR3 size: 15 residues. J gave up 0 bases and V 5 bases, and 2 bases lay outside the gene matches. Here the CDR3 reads CASSGTSVSTDTQYF. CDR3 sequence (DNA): TGTGCCAGCAGCGGGACTAGCGTTAGCACAGATACGCAGTATTTT.

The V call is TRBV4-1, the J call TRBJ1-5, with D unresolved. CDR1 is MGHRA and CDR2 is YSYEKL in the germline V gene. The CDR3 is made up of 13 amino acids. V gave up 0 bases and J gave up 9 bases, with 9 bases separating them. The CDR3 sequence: CASSQDGGRPQHF. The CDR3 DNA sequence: TGCGCCAGCAGCCAAGATGGTGGGAGGCCCCAGCATTTT.

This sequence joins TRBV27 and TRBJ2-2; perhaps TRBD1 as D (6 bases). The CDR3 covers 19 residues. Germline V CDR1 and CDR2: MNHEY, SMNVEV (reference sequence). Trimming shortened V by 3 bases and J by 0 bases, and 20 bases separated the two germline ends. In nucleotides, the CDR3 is TGTGCCAGCAGTTTTGCCGGCGTTCCCGGGACACCGAACACCGGGGAGCTGTTTTTT. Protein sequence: CASSFAGVPGTPNTGELFF.

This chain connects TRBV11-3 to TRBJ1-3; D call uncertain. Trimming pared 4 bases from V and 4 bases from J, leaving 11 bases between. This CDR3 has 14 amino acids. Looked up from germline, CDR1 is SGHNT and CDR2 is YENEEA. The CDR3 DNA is TGTGCCAGCAGCTCCGGACTTGAGGGAAACACCATATATTTT. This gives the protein CASSSGLEGNTIYF.

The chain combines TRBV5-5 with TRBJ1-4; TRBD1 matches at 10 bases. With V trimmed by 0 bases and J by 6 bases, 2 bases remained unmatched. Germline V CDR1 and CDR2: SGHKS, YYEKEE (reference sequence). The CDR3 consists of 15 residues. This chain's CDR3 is CASSLGGQGHEKLFF. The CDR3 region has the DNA TGTGCCAGCAGCTTGGGGGGACAGGGGCATGAAAAACTGTTTTTT.

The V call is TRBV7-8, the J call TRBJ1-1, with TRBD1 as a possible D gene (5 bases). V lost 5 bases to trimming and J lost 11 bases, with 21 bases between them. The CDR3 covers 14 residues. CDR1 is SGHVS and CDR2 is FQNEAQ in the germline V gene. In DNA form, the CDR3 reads TGTGCCAGCAGCATCGCGCCTGGGGACCGGGGGGCTTTCTTT. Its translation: CASSIAPGDRGAFF.

The CDR3 loop reads CATPGGIYNSPLHF. CDR3 in DNA: TGTGCCACCCCCGGAGGGATCTATAATTCACCCCTCCACTTT. V gene TRBV24-1 combines with J gene TRBJ1-6; D unresolved. The CDR3 runs to 14 residues. Germline V lookup: CDR1 KGHDR, CDR2 SFDVKD. V lost 9 bases and J lost 3, with 11 bases in between.

CDR3 sequence: CASSLDRTNTGELFF. CDR3 sequence (DNA): TGCGCCAGCAGCCTAGACAGGACGAACACCGGGGAGCTGTTTTTT. The chain couples TRBV5-1 to TRBJ2-2, with D perhaps matching TRBD1 (6 bases). The CDR3 runs to 15 residues. V was pared by 4 bases and J by 0 bases, with 10 bases between. The germline V gene encodes CDR1 SGHRS and CDR2 YFSETQ.

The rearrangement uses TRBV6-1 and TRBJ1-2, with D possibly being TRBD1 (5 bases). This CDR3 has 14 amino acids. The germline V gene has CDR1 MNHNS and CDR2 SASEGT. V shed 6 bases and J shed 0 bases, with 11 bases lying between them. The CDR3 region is CASSHRQTNYGYTF. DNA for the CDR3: TGTGCCAGCAGCCATAGACAGACTAACTATGGCTACACCTTC.

The CDR3 sequence: CASSWDSSYNSPLHF. Here the CDR3 DNA reads TGTGCCAGCAGCTGGGACAGCTCCTATAATTCACCCCTCCACTTT. The chain carries TRBV5-4 and TRBJ1-6; 7 bases are shared with TRBD1. The CDR3 has 15 amino acids. The junction had 0 bases not matched to a gene; V was cut back by 3 bases and J by 0 bases. Germline V CDR1 and CDR2: SGHNT, YYREEE (reference sequence).

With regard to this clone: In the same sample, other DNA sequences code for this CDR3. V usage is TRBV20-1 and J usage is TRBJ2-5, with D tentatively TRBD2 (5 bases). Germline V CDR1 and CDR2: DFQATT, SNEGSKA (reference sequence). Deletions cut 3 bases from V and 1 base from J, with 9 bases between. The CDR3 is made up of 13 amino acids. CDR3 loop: CSASRGIQETQYF. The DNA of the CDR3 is TGCAGTGCTAGTAGAGGGATCCAAGAGACCCAGTACTTC.

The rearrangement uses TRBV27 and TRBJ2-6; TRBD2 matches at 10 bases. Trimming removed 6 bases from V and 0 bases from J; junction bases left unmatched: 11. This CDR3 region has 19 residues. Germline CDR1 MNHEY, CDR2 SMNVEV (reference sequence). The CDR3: CASREAGLAITSGANVLTF. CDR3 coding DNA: TGTGCCAGCAGAGAGGCGGGACTAGCGATCACCTCTGGGGCCAACGTCCTGACTTTC.

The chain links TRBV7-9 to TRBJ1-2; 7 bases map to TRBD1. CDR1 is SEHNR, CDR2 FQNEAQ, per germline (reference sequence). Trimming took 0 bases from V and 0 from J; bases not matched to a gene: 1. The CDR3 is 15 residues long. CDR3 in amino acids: CASSLAGTANYGYTF. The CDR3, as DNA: TGTGCCAGCAGCTTAGCTGGGACAGCTAACTATGGCTACACCTTC.